Listed here are 11 T cell receptor beta chains from one sample, sequenced in a study of blood T cell repertoires in COVID-19. Repertoires were generated with immunoSEQ multiplex PCR, while TCRdb's copy carries only in-frame clones and drops some. The repertoire consists of fewer than 80,000 clones, with 86% occurring once and the leading ten covering over 6%. Sequencing was done on a sample of peripheral blood. These TCRs come from a man aged 80 or over with COVID-19, enrolled during active disease.

The chain has TRBV25-1 and TRBJ2-5, with TRBD1 identical over 9 bases. The CDR3 sequence is 15 residues long. V was pared by 8 bases and J by 1 base, with 8 bases of the junction left unmatched. Germline V CDR1 and CDR2: MGHDK, SYGVNS. DNA of the CDR3: TGTGCCAGCGTCAGGACAGGGGAATCCCAAGAGACCCAGTACTTC. This gives the protein CASVRTGESQETQYF.

This chain joins TRBV6-6 and TRBJ2-3; 8 nucleotides agree with TRBD1. This CDR3 comprises 15 residues. V lost 2 bases and J lost 2; bases outside the gene matches: 3. The V gene's germline CDR1 is MNHNY and CDR2 SVGAGI (reference sequence). CDR3 residues: CASSYAGGPTDTQYF. The CDR3 DNA follows: TGTGCCAGCAGTTACGCAGGGGGCCCCACAGATACGCAGTATTTT.

The V and J genes are TRBV11-3 and TRBJ1-1; D gene ambiguous. This CDR3 is 14 amino acids long. Between the trimmed V and J ends, which lost 5 bases and 2 bases, there was a span of 12 bases. The germline CDR1 and CDR2 sequences are SGHNT and YENEEA. The CDR3 sequence: CASSPGGYNTEAFF. The CDR3 DNA sequence: TGTGCCAGCAGCCCCGGCGGATATAACACTGAAGCTTTCTTT.

The chain joins TRBV7-7 to TRBJ2-2; TRBD1 matches 10 bases. Trimming at V came to 10 bases and at J to 4 bases, leaving 9 bases not matched to a gene. There are 15 residues in the CDR3. Germline lookup yields CDR1 SSHAT and CDR2 FNYEAQ (reference sequence). The CDR3 DNA follows: TGTGCCACAAAGCCCGGGACAGGGGTCACCGGGGAGCTGTTTTTT. Translation gives CATKPGTGVTGELFF.

The CDR3 DNA sequence: TGTGCCAGCAGCCGACAGGGCTACAATGAGCAGTTCTTC. Translated, it gives CASSRQGYNEQFF. The chain carries TRBV11-3 and TRBJ2-1; 7 bases map to TRBD1. The J segment lost 3 bases and the V segment lost 5 bases, leaving 1 base of the junction unmatched. Germline CDR1 reads SGHNT; CDR2 reads YENEEA. The CDR3 is 13 residues long.

V gene TRBV6-1 combines with J gene TRBJ2-5; D might be TRBD1 (6 bases). The length of the CDR3 is 14 residues. The germline V gene has CDR1 MNHNS and CDR2 SASEGT. V lost 1 base and J lost 5, with 11 bases in between. CDR3 in amino acids: CASSEEARGETQYF. For the CDR3, the DNA is TGTGCCAGCAGTGAAGAGGCAAGGGGGGAGACCCAGTACTTC.

Written as DNA, the CDR3 is TGTGCCAGCCGGGACACCAGTAATTCACCCCTCCACTTT. It encodes CASRDTSNSPLHF. The V gene is TRBV2, the J gene TRBJ1-6; possible D gene TRBD1, 6 bases. The V and J ends lost 8 bases and 6 bases respectively, with 11 bases between them. The CDR3 runs 13 residues. The germline V gene has CDR1 SNHLY and CDR2 FYNNEI.

The gene calls are TRBV7-9 and TRBJ1-3; 10 nucleotides match TRBD1. The V gene end was trimmed by 6 bases and the J gene end by 9 bases; junction bases not matched to a gene: 11. This CDR3 has 15 residues. Per the germline V gene, CDR1 is SEHNR and CDR2 is FQNEAQ (reference sequence). The CDR3 region has the DNA TGTGCCAGCAGTCCCACCGGGACAGGGGAGAGCACCATATATTTT. Translated, it gives CASSPTGTGESTIYF.

A single count supports this clone. The chain carries TRBV2 and TRBJ1-3; D possibly corresponds to TRBD1 (6 bases). Trimming pared 6 bases from V and 3 bases from J, leaving 9 bases between. The CDR3 is made up of 13 amino acids. Germline V gene data show CDR1 as SNHLY and CDR2 as FYNNEI. The CDR3 DNA sequence: TGTGCCAGCAGACAGGGCCTTGGAAACACCATATATTTT. Its protein is CASRQGLGNTIYF.

The V and J genes are TRBV10-3 and TRBJ2-5; a weak D match, TRBD2 (6 bases). The CDR3 extends over 13 amino acids. The V and J ends lost 2 bases and 5 bases respectively, with 9 bases between them. Germline lookup yields CDR1 ENHRY and CDR2 SYGVKD. CDR3 nucleotides: TGTGCCATCAGTGAGGGAGGGTGGGAGACCCAGTACTTC. This codes for CAISEGGWETQYF.

This chain links TRBV12-3 or TRBV12-4 with TRBJ2-5, with unresolved D. Trimming left V 4 bases short and J 5 bases short, with 11 bases between. The CDR3 sequence is 13 residues long. CDR3 amino acids: CASSSTWLETQYF. DNA of the CDR3: TGTGCCAGCAGTTCTACTTGGTTGGAGACCCAGTACTTC.